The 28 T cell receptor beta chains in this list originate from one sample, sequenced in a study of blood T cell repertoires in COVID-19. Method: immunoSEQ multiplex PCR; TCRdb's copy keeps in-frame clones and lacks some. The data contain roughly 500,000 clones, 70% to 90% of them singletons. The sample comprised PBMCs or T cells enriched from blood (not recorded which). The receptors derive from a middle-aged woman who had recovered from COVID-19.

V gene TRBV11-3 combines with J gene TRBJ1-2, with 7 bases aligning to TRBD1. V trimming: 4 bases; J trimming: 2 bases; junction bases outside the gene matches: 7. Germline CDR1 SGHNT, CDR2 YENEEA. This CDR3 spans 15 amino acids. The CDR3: CASSSDSDRNYGYTF. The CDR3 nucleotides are TGTGCCAGCAGCTCTGACTCGGACAGGAACTATGGCTACACCTTC.

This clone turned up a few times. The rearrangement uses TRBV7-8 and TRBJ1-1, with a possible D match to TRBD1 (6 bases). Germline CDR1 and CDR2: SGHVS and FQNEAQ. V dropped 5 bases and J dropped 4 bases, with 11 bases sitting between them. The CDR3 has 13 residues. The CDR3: CASSLQGFTEAFF. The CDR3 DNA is TGTGCCAGCAGCCTTCAGGGGTTCACTGAAGCTTTCTTT.

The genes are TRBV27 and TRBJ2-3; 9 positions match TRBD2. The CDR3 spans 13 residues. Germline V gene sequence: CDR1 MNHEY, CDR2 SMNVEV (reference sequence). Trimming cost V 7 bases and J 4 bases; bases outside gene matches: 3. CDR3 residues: CASTGLASDTQYF. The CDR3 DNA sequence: TGTGCCAGCACCGGACTAGCGTCAGATACGCAGTATTTT.

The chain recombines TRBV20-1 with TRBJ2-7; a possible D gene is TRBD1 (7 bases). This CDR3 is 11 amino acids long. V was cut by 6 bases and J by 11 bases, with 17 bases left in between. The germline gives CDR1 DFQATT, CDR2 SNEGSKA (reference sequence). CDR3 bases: TGCAGTGCCTCTACACAGGGGAGGAAGTACTTC. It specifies CSASTQGRKYF.

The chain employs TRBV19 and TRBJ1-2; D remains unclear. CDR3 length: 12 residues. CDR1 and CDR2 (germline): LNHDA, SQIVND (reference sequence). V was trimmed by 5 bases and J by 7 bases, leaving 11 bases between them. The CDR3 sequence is CASSPRQSGYTF. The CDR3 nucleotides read TGTGCCAGTAGTCCTCGACAAAGTGGCTACACCTTC.

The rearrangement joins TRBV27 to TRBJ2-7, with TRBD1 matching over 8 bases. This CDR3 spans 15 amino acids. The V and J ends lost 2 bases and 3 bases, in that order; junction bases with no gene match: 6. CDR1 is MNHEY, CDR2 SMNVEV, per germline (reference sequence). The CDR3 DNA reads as TGTGCCAGCAGTTTACAGACAGGGGCTAACTACGAGCAGTACTTC. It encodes CASSLQTGANYEQYF.

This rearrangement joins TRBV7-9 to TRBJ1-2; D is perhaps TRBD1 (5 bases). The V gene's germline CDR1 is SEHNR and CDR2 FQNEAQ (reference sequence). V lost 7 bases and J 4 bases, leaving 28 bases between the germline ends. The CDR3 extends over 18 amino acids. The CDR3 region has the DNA TGTGCCAGCACCCAGCGGGGGATGGGTAATACGGCCAGCTATGGCTACACCTTC. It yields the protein CASTQRGMGNTASYGYTF.

The DNA for the CDR3 is TGCGCCAGCAGCCAAGGACATGCAGATACGCAGTATTTT. It is translated as CASSQGHADTQYF. The J gene is TRBJ2-3, the V gene TRBV4-3, with D uncertain. From germline, CDR1 is LGHNA and CDR2 YSLEER. This CDR3 contains 13 residues. Trimming removed 1 base at V and 4 bases at J, with 6 bases between.

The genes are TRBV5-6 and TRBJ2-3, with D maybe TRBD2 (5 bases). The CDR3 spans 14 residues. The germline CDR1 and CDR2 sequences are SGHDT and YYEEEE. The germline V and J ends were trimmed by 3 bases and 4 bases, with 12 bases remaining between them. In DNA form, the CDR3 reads TGTGCCAGCAGCTCGTTGACCGGGGCAGATACGCAGTATTTT. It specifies CASSSLTGADTQYF.

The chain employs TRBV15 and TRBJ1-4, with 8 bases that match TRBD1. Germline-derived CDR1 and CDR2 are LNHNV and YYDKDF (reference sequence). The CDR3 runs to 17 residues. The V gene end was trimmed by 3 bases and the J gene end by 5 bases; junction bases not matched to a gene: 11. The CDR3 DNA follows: TGTGCCACCAGCAGCAGCTTGACCGGGACAGGAAATGAAAAACTGTTTTTT. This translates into CATSSSLTGTGNEKLFF.

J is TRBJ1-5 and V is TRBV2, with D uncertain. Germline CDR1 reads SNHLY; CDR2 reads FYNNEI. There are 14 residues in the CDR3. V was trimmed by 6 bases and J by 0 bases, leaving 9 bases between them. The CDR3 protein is CASRGGNSNQPQHF. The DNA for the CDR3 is TGTGCCAGCAGAGGAGGGAATAGCAATCAGCCCCAGCATTTT.

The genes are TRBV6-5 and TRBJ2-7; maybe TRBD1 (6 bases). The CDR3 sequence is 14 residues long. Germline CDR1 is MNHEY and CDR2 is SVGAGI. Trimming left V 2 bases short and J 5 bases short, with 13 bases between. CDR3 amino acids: CASSYDRTDHEQYF. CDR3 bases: TGTGCCAGCAGTTACGACCGGACAGACCACGAGCAGTACTTC.

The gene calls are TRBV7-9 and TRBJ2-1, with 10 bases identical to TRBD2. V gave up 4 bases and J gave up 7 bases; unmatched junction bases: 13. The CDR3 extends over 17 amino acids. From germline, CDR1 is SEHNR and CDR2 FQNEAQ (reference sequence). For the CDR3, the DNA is TGTGCCAGCAGCTCTCCTCGCGTACTAGCGGGACTTAATGAGCAGTTCTTC. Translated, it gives CASSSPRVLAGLNEQFF.

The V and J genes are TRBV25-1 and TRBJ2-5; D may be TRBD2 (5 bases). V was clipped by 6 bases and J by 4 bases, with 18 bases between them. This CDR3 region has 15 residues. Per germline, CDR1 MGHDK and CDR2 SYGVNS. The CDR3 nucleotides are TGTGCCAGCAGAAATTCGGGAACTGGGCGAGAGACCCAGTACTTC. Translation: CASRNSGTGRETQYF.

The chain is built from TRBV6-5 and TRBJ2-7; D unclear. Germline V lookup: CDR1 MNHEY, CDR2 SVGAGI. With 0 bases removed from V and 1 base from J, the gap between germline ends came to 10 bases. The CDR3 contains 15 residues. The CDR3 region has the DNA TGTGCCAGCAGTTACTCGAGACTGCCTTCCTACGAGCAGTACTTC. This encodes CASSYSRLPSYEQYF.

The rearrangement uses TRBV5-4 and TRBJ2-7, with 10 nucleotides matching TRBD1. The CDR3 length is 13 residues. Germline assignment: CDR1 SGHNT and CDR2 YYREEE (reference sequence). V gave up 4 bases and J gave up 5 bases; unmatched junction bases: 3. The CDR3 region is CASSRGTGDEQYF. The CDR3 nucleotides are TGTGCCAGCAGCAGGGGGACAGGGGACGAGCAGTACTTC.

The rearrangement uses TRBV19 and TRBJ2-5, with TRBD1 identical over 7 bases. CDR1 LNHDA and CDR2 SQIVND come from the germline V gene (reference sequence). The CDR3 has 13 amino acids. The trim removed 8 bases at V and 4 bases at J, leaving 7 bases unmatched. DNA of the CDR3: TGTGCCAGTGCCGACAGGGTAGTAGAGACCCAGTACTTC. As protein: CASADRVVETQYF.

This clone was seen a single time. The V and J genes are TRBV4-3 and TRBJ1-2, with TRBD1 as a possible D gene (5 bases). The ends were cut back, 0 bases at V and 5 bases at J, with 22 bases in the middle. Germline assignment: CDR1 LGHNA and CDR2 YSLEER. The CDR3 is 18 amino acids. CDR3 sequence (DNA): TGCGCCAGCAGCCAAGAAGTTTATTTAGGCGGGGCTTTATATGGCTACACCTTC. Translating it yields CASSQEVYLGGALYGYTF.

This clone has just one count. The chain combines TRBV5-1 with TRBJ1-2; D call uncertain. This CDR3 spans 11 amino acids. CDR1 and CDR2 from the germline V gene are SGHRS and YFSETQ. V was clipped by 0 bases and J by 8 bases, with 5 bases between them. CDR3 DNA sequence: TGCGCCAGCAGCTTGGACAGCGGCTACACCTTC. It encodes CASSLDSGYTF. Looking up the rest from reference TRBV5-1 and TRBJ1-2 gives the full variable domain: KAGVTQTPRYLIKTRGQQVTLSCSPISGHRSVSWYQQTPGQGLQFLFEYFSETQRNKGNFPGRFSGRQFSNSRSEMNVSTLELGDSALYLCASSLDSGYTFGSGTRLTVV.

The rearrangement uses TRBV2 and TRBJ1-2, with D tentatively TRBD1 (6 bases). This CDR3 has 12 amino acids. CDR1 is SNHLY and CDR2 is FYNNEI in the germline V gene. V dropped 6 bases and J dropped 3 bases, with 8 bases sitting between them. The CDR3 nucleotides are TGTGCCAGCAGACAGGGAGACTATGGCTACACCTTC. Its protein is CASRQGDYGYTF.

The chain's CDR3 is CATATSGRVTGELFF. The CDR3 nucleotides read TGTGCCACCGCGACTAGCGGGAGAGTCACCGGGGAGCTGTTTTTT. The gene calls are TRBV7-9 and TRBJ2-2; 12 nucleotides align to TRBD2. The V gene end was trimmed by 10 bases and the J gene end by 4 bases; junction bases not matched to a gene: 7. Germline V gives CDR1 SEHNR, CDR2 FQNEAQ (reference sequence). CDR3 length: 15 residues.

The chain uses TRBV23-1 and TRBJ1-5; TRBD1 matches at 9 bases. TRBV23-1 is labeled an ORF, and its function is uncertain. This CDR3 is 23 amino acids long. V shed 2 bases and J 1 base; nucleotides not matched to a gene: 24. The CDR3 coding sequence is TGCGCCAGCAGTCAAGATTGCCCCCGACAGGGGGAGAACCTGTCGAGGAGCAATCAGCCCCAGCATTTT. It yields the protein CASSQDCPRQGENLSRSNQPQHF.

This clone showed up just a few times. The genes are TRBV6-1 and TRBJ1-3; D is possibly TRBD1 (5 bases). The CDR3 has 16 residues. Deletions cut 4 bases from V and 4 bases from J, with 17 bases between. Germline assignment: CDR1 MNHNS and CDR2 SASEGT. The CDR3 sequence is CASSAGMGGSGNTIYF. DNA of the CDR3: TGTGCCAGCAGTGCCGGGATGGGGGGATCAGGAAACACCATATATTTT.

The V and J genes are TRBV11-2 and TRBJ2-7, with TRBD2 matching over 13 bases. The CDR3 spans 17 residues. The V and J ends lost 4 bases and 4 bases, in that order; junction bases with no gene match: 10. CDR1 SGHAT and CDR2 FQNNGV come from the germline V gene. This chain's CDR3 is CASSSTSGRAAQYEQYF. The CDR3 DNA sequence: TGTGCCAGCAGCTCTACTAGCGGGAGGGCCGCTCAGTACGAGCAGTACTTC.

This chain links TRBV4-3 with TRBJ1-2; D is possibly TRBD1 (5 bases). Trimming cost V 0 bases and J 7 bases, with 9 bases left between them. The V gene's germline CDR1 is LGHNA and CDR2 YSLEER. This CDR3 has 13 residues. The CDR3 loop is CASSQDRRAGYTF. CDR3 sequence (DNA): TGCGCCAGCAGCCAAGATCGCAGGGCTGGCTACACCTTC.

The CDR3 protein is CASHLEYNEQFF. The CDR3 coding sequence is TGTGCCAGCCATCTTGAGTACAATGAGCAGTTCTTC. The rearrangement links TRBV18 to TRBJ2-1; D is uncertain. The germline V and J ends were trimmed by 8 bases and 4 bases, with 9 bases remaining between them. There are 12 residues in the CDR3. Germline CDR1 is KGHSH and CDR2 is LQKENI.

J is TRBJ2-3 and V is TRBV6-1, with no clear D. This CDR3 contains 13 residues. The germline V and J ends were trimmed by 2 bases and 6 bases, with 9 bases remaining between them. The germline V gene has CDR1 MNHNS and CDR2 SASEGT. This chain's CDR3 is CASSERSRDTQYF. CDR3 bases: TGTGCCAGCAGTGAACGCTCTCGGGATACGCAGTATTTT.

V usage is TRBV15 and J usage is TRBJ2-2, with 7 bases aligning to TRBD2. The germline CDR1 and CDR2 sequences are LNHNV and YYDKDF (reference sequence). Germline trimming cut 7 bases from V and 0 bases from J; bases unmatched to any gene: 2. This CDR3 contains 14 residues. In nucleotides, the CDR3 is TGTGCCACCACTCTAGCGGCGAACACCGGGGAGCTGTTTTTT. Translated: CATTLAANTGELFF. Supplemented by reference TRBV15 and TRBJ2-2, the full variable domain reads DAMVIQNPRYQVTQFGKPVTLSCSQTLNHNVMYWYQQKSSQAPKLLFHYYDKDFNNEADTPDNFQSRRPNTSFCFLDIRSPGLGDTAMYLCATTLAANTGELFFGEGSRLTVL.